Sequencing of this T cell receptor (beta chain) was carried out in a study of technical replicates of blood from several donors. Profiled with immunoSEQ multiplex PCR; TCRdb holds only in-frame clones, not every one. Of 70,000 to 85,000 clones in the sample, 80% to 95% were seen once. The CDR3 loop spans 15 amino acids. Germline CDR1 reads MDHEN; CDR2 reads SYDVKM. Trimming left V 4 bases short and J 5 bases short, with 18 bases between. Sequencing used T cells isolated from PBMCs. The clonotype comes from a human donor in good health. The chain recombines TRBV28 with TRBJ2-7; D perhaps matches TRBD1 (7 bases). CDR3 coding DNA: TGTGCCAGCAGTTCTCACTCAGGGGGGCAGAACGAGCAGTACTTC. It codes for CASSSHSGGQNEQYF. The variable domain in full, completed from reference TRBV28 and TRBJ2-7, reads DVKVTQSSRYLVKRTGEKVFLECVQDMDHENMFWYRQDPGLGLRLIYFSYDVKMKEKGDIPEGYSVSREKKERFSLILESASTNQTSMYLCASSSHSGGQNEQYFGPGTRLTVT.